Here is one TCR beta chain with its context. This sample was taken from a study of blood T cell repertoires in COVID-19. Study at large: Both acute and convalescent COVID-19 samples were obtained from the United States, Italy and Spain.

Germline loops: CDR1 MNHNS, CDR2 SASEGT. The CDR3 runs to 20 residues. The V and J ends lost 0 bases and 3 bases respectively, with 24 bases between them. As originally analysed: By means of reference gene primer amplification, nucleated cell counts were estimated. Libraries were prepared by immunoSEQ multiplex PCR; TCRdb keeps only in-frame clonotypes and omits some of them. Clone size and V and J calls were adopted from that table, with D and trimming inferred from the DNA. The sample includes some 200,000 clones, more than 70% of them seen just once. Seattle researchers signed up patients amid active infection and tracked them longitudinally.

The receptor was derived from a man aged 50 to 59 with COVID-19, enrolled during active disease. Specimen: peripheral blood. The chain uses TRBV6-1 and TRBJ1-5, with D perhaps TRBD1 (5 bases). The CDR3: CASSEAIGFGAGKNNQPQHF. The CDR3 bases are TGTGCCAGCAGTGAAGCTATTGGGTTTGGGGCAGGGAAGAACAATCAGCCCCAGCATTTT.